The TCR beta chain described here comes from a study of blood T cell repertoires in COVID-19 (TCRdb year 2020). Study-wide context: The collaborator samples originated in the United States, Italy and Spain and spanned the acute and convalescent phases of COVID-19. Nearly every sample came with metadata listing a de-identified subject ID, COVID-19 status, age in years and sex. Samples were obtained from the ongoing ImmuneRACE study (first 160 participants) and from over a thousand subjects provided by 6 global collaborators. The prospective study material was composed of cDNA or gDNA derived from T cells, B-cell-depleted T cells, or PBMCs. Where available, HLA class I and class II types were obtained from metadata supplied by the sample provider rather than from assay-based typing. The repertoires were released in a freely available public database meant as a resource for research on the immune response to SARS-CoV-2. Subjects who had been exposed to COVID-19, were actively infected with it, or had recovered from it provided the deeply sampled blood TCRbeta repertoires that made up the dataset.

V is clipped by 4 bases and J by 3 bases, and the sequence between their germline boundaries is 6 bases long. Spanning cysteine to phenylalanine, the CDR3 consists of 12 amino acids. Only CDR3 DNA remains: 36 bases, in frame from the first base. As encoded in the germline V gene, CDR1 is WSHSY while CDR2 is SAAADI. A second Seattle source provided samples from volunteer blood donors who had recovered from COVID-19. The collaborating institutions used their own protocols to collect whole blood in K2EDTA tubes. For TCRbeta analysis, collaborators shipped samples in one of three forms: frozen whole blood, isolated PBMCs, or DNA extracted from either of those sample types. As regards this clone: Its antigen is currently not known. Qualities for individual bases were not recorded, and no much larger clone is one base off.

TCRbeta CDR3 regions were amplified from genomic DNA using the immunoSEQ Assay, a bias-controlled multiplex PCR. As for how the authors treated the data: The number of nucleated cells in each sample was estimated from the amplification of reference gene primers within the assay. Sequence reads were collapsed and filtered to measure the absolute abundance of every unique TCRbeta CDR3 rearrangement. For each sample, productive Simpson clonality was calculated as the square root of Simpson's diversity index over productive rearrangements. This immuneACCESS table, as held by TCRdb, lists in-frame sequences with V and J called but not all clones. Of the missing ones, under half trace to an unresolved V gene in checked studies; the others have no known cause. D and trimming come from the DNA, and the V and J calls and clone size come from that table. The sample table contains roughly 220,000 clones; only one count was recorded for 70% to 85% of them. The ten top clones hold 1.2% to 1.5% of the sample.

What the study reported, not specific to this receptor: How much clinical and demographic metadata was included differed by source and by participant, and the metadata was provided uncurated.

Input material: peripheral blood. The chain is assembled from TRBV10-2 and TRBJ1-1, with the D gene call left open. The source of this sequence is a woman aged 40 to 49 who had recovered from COVID-19. CDR3 sequence: CASSVRDTEAFF. The nucleotide sequence is TGCGCCAGCAGTGTCCGGGACACTGAAGCTTTCTTT.